Presented here are 26 T cell receptor beta chains from one specimen sequenced in a study of regulatory dendritic cells for organ transplantation. Allogeneic regulatory or mature dendritic cells were co-cultured for four to six days with CFSE-labeled sorted T cells at 1:10. Produced via immunoSEQ multiplex PCR; TCRdb's table is partial and in-frame only. This table holds 20,000 to 25,000 clones, around 86% found once. Which antigens these TCRs recognize remains unknown. Sequenced material: naive CD4+ T cells from blood cultured with dendritic cells. The subset here: CD45RA+ naive T cells. These TCRs come from a human donor in good health.

The chain combines TRBV5-4 with TRBJ1-6; D gene ambiguous. V lost 1 base and J lost 3, with 8 bases in between. Germline lookup yields CDR1 SGHNT and CDR2 YYREEE (reference sequence). The length of the CDR3 is 15 residues. CDR3 bases: TGTGCCAGCAGCTTGACCGGGAGCTATAATTCACCCCTCCACTTT. It is translated as CASSLTGSYNSPLHF.

This clone was counted once. The V and J genes are TRBV11-2 and TRBJ2-5; 11 nucleotides line up with TRBD2. J gave up 6 bases and V 1 base, and 7 bases lay outside the gene matches. The CDR3 is 16 amino acids. Germline CDR1 SGHAT, CDR2 FQNNGV. The CDR3 DNA follows: TGTGCCAGCAGCTTAGGTTTAGCGGGGGGGATGAAGACCCAGTACTTC. Its protein is CASSLGLAGGMKTQYF.

This chain uses TRBV5-6 with TRBJ2-3; no reliable D call. In germline, CDR1 is SGHDT, CDR2 YYEEEE. The CDR3 covers 13 residues. Deletions cut 5 bases from V and 0 bases from J, with 7 bases between. The CDR3: CASRRGSTDTQYF. The CDR3 region has the DNA TGTGCCAGCAGAAGAGGTAGCACAGATACGCAGTATTTT.

The chain has TRBV5-4 and TRBJ2-7, with 10 positions matching TRBD1. With 0 bases clipped from V and 7 bases from J, the junction kept 4 bases outside the gene matches. The CDR3 is 14 residues long. The germline V gene encodes CDR1 SGHNT and CDR2 YYREEE (reference sequence). This chain's CDR3 is CASSLGQGAREQYF. The CDR3 DNA is TGTGCCAGCAGCTTGGGACAGGGGGCTCGAGAGCAGTACTTC.

V and J are TRBV5-4 and TRBJ2-7; the D is unclear. Germline V gives CDR1 SGHNT, CDR2 YYREEE (reference sequence). V dropped 0 bases and J dropped 2 bases, with 9 bases sitting between them. CDR3 length: 14 residues. This CDR3 reads CASSLGQRTYEQYF. CDR3 DNA sequence: TGTGCCAGCAGCTTGGGCCAGCGAACCTACGAGCAGTACTTC. The variable domain in full, completed from reference TRBV5-4 and TRBJ2-7, reads ETGVTQSPTHLIKTRGQQVTLRCSSQSGHNTVSWYQQALGQGPQFIFQYYREEENGRGNFPPRFSGLQFPNYSSELNVNALELDDSALYLCASSLGQRTYEQYFGPGTRLTVT.

This rearrangement joins TRBV5-5 to TRBJ2-7, with 9 nucleotides matching TRBD1. CDR1 is SGHKS, CDR2 YYEKEE, per germline (reference sequence). Trimming took 6 bases from V and 1 from J; bases not matched to a gene: 8. The length of the CDR3 is 15 residues. The CDR3 is CASTWGGTGSYEQYF. CDR3 bases: TGTGCCAGCACCTGGGGTGGGACAGGGTCCTACGAGCAGTACTTC.

This clone was seen only a few times. Here the CDR3 reads CASSRPSDHGYTF. The CDR3 coding sequence is TGTGCCAGCAGCAGGCCCTCAGATCATGGCTACACCTTC. V and J are TRBV6-5 and TRBJ1-2; D is uncertain. Germline V lookup: CDR1 MNHEY, CDR2 SVGAGI. There are 13 residues in the CDR3. V was cut by 6 bases and J by 6 bases, with 14 bases left in between.

The chain combines TRBV18 with TRBJ1-1; D is unclear. Germline V lookup: CDR1 KGHSH, CDR2 LQKENI. The CDR3 has 15 residues. Trimming removed 9 bases from V and 2 bases from J, with 19 bases in between. The CDR3 sequence is CASSELGQSNTEAFF. The CDR3 nucleotides read TGTGCCAGTTCGGAGCTCGGCCAGTCCAACACTGAAGCTTTCTTT.

The rearrangement uses TRBV28 and TRBJ2-4; 7 nucleotides agree with TRBD2. J was trimmed by 8 bases and V by 3 bases; bases with no gene match: 13. Germline V gene lookup returns CDR1 MDHEN and CDR2 SYDVKM. This CDR3 has 16 amino acids. In nucleotides, the CDR3 is TGTGCCAGCAGTTTTACGGCGGGAGTTTATGTAGACATTCAGTACTTC. Its translation is CASSFTAGVYVDIQYF. Together with reference TRBV28 and TRBJ2-4, the CDR3 gives the full variable domain: DVKVTQSSRYLVKRTGEKVFLECVQDMDHENMFWYRQDPGLGLRLIYFSYDVKMKEKGDIPEGYSVSREKKERFSLILESASTNQTSMYLCASSFTAGVYVDIQYFGAGTRLSVL.

This chain links TRBV20-1 with TRBJ1-2; D call uncertain. Trimming cost V 7 bases and J 7 bases, with 13 bases left between them. This CDR3 comprises 11 residues. Germline CDR1 and CDR2: DFQATT and SNEGSKA (reference sequence). The CDR3 DNA reads TGCAGTGTCATACGGATCGGTGGCTACACCTTC. Translated, it gives CSVIRIGGYTF.

This sequence joins TRBV28 and TRBJ2-1; 8 bases line up with TRBD2. From germline, CDR1 is MDHEN and CDR2 SYDVKM. V lost 5 bases, J lost 7 bases, and 13 bases stayed unmatched. The CDR3 is made up of 16 amino acids. The CDR3 DNA reads as TGTGCCAGCAGTGGCTGGGCCAGCGGGAGCGGTAATGAGCAGTTCTTC. This encodes CASSGWASGSGNEQFF.

The CDR3 nucleotides are TGTGCCACTTCCGTTCCGGGAAACACCATATATTTT. Translation: CATSVPGNTIYF. The chain carries TRBV19 and TRBJ1-3, with unresolved D. Germline loops: CDR1 LNHDA, CDR2 SQIVND (reference sequence). Between the trimmed V and J ends, which lost 10 bases and 4 bases, there was a span of 11 bases. The CDR3 is 12 residues long.

The V gene is TRBV6-5, the J gene TRBJ2-5; no firm D call. Germline CDR1 is MNHEY and CDR2 is SVGAGI. This CDR3 comprises 11 residues. V lost 6 bases to trimming and J lost 4 bases, with 6 bases between them. The CDR3 DNA sequence: TGTGCCAGCAGAATTCGAGAGACCCAGTACTTC. This gives the protein CASRIRETQYF.

DNA for the CDR3: TGTGCCAGCAGCTTGAGAACAGGGGGCTCCTACGAGCAGTACTTC. It is translated as CASSLRTGGSYEQYF. The chain has TRBV7-9 and TRBJ2-7, with TRBD1 matching 8 bases. V lost 3 bases to trimming and J lost 0 bases; unmatched junction nucleotides: 4. Germline V gene sequence: CDR1 SEHNR, CDR2 FQNEAQ (reference sequence). This CDR3 has 15 amino acids.

This rearrangement joins TRBV6-5 to TRBJ2-3, with D tentatively TRBD2 (6 bases). The CDR3 has 14 residues. The germline V gene has CDR1 MNHEY and CDR2 SVGAGI. V was shortened by 4 bases and J by 6 bases, with 14 bases between the two germline ends. Here the CDR3 reads CASSSASAGDTQYF. DNA of the CDR3: TGTGCCAGCAGTTCGGCCTCCGCGGGGGATACGCAGTATTTT.

The chain uses TRBV25-1 and TRBJ2-5; 8 nucleotides agree with TRBD1. Trimming at V came to 3 bases and at J to 6 bases, leaving 9 bases not matched to a gene. The CDR3 sequence is 15 residues long. CDR1 is MGHDK and CDR2 is SYGVNS in the germline V gene. CDR3 protein: CASSDPGQGGQTQYF. CDR3 bases: TGTGCCAGCAGTGACCCCGGACAGGGTGGACAGACCCAGTACTTC.

This clone has only one observation. V usage is TRBV18 and J usage is TRBJ2-7; 9 nucleotides align to TRBD1. The CDR3 length is 16 residues. The J segment lost 4 bases and the V segment lost 6 bases, leaving 13 bases of the junction unmatched. Germline CDR1 KGHSH, CDR2 LQKENI. This CDR3 is CASSTIITGGRYEQYF. In DNA, the CDR3 is TGTGCCAGCTCCACAATCATTACAGGGGGCCGGTACGAGCAGTACTTC.

The J gene is TRBJ1-1, the V gene TRBV30; D may be TRBD1 (6 bases). Germline-derived CDR1 and CDR2 are GTSNPN and SVGIG (reference sequence). V was shortened by 2 bases and J by 3 bases, with 10 bases between the two germline ends. This CDR3 has 13 residues. CDR3 nucleotide sequence: TGTGCCTGGAGTTCAACAGGGTACACTGAAGCTTTCTTT. Translated, it gives CAWSSTGYTEAFF.

The chain has TRBV15 and TRBJ2-5; D may correspond to TRBD1 or TRBD2 (5 bases each). Trimming left V 1 base short and J 3 bases short, with 12 bases between. From germline, CDR1 is LNHNV and CDR2 YYDKDF (reference sequence). The CDR3 has 15 amino acids. CDR3 bases: TGTGCCACCAGCAGAGCGGGACGTACTGAAGAGACCCAGTACTTC. This sequence encodes CATSRAGRTEETQYF.

The gene calls are TRBV19 and TRBJ2-3; D may be TRBD1 or TRBD2 (5 bases each). V shed 1 base and J shed 9 bases, with 11 bases lying between them. This CDR3 spans 13 amino acids. CDR1 and CDR2 from the germline V gene are LNHDA and SQIVND (reference sequence). CDR3 in DNA: TGTGCCAGTAGTATAGGGGGACGGCGAACGCAGTATTTT. Its translation: CASSIGGRRTQYF.

The chain uses TRBV10-1 and TRBJ1-1; TRBD1 matches at 8 bases. The germline V gene has CDR1 WNHNN and CDR2 SYGVQD (reference sequence). CDR3 length equals 18 residues. After removal of 4 bases from V and 0 bases from J, the junction contained 13 bases not matched to a gene. The CDR3 DNA reads as TGCGCCAGCAGTGTCCGATTTAAAGGACAGGGCCTGAACACTGAAGCTTTCTTT. As protein: CASSVRFKGQGLNTEAFF.

The chain joins TRBV12-2 to TRBJ1-5. TRBV12-2 corresponds to a pseudogene. The CDR3 spans 16 residues. DNA of the CDR3: TGTGCAAGTCGCCGAAGGGTCCCGGGCCTCGATCAGCCCCAGCATTTT. Protein: CASRRRVPGLDQPQHF.

The chain combines TRBV25-1 with TRBJ2-5; D might be TRBD1 or TRBD2, each matching 6 bases. Per germline, CDR1 MGHDK and CDR2 SYGVNS. The V end lost 6 bases, the J end lost 5 bases, and 25 bases lay between the germline ends. The CDR3 extends over 17 amino acids. The CDR3 DNA is TGTGCCAGCAGGGACGTTACAACCTCGGAAGGGGGGGAGACCCAGTACTTC. It is translated as CASRDVTTSEGGETQYF.

The V gene is TRBV18, the J gene TRBJ1-2; D gene unclear. V was shortened by 4 bases and J by 2 bases, with 11 bases between the two germline ends. CDR1 and CDR2 from the germline V gene are KGHSH and LQKENI. CDR3 length: 14 amino acids. The CDR3 loop reads CASSRATVNYGYTF. In DNA, the CDR3 is TGTGCCAGCTCACGGGCAACAGTGAACTATGGCTACACCTTC.

The chain uses TRBV9 and TRBJ2-3, with 8 bases that match TRBD1. The J segment lost 4 bases and the V segment lost 0 bases, leaving 4 bases of the junction unmatched. Germline loops: CDR1 SGDLS, CDR2 YYNGEE. The CDR3 length is 15 residues. In DNA form, the CDR3 reads TGTGCCAGCAGCGTAGATCAGGGGGCGTCAGATACGCAGTATTTT. Amino acid sequence: CASSVDQGASDTQYF.

The chain links TRBV5-8 to TRBJ2-7; unclear D gene. V lost 1 base to trimming and J lost 2 bases, with 13 bases between them. CDR1 and CDR2 (germline): SGHTS, YDEGEE. The CDR3 is 15 residues long. As DNA, the CDR3 is TGTGCCAGCAGCTTGCTCAGTTTCCCCCCCTACGAGCAGTACTTC. Translating gives CASSLLSFPPYEQYF.